This TCR beta chain was obtained from a study of control samples from healthy donors and cancer patients. Profiling relied on immunoSEQ multiplex PCR, and the TCRdb table lists in-frame clones only, not all of them. This sample has 130,000 to 150,000 clones; approximately 93% occur once, and the top ten carry less than 6%. This CDR3 is built from 13 residues. The V gene's germline CDR1 is MNHEY and CDR2 SVGEGT. V was clipped by 6 bases and J by 5 bases; unmatched bases: 6. The sequencing input was blood. This TCR was sampled from a man younger than 30 in good health. The J gene is TRBJ2-5, the V gene TRBV6-2 or TRBV6-3; 7 bases fit TRBD2. The chain's CDR3 is CASRPAGVETQYF. As DNA, the CDR3 is TGTGCCAGCAGGCCTGCGGGAGTGGAGACCCAGTACTTC.